The rows below give T cell receptor beta chains drawn from one sample of a study of blood T cell repertoires in COVID-19. TCRdb keeps only in-frame clones here, not all; method: immunoSEQ multiplex PCR. The table includes about 670,000 clones, just under 90% detected once. Input material: peripheral blood. The receptors here all came from a woman younger than 30 with acute or convalescent COVID-19. Each CDR3 is given with its conserved first and last residue. D genes are given only for firm matches. Some rows have no size entry. The others give once, few or many, or a class for an expanded clone.

clone_size j_call v_call d_call cdr3_aa cdr3_nt
- TRBJ2-7 TRBV7-8 TRBD1 CASSLRDRDYEQYF TGTGCCAGCAGCTTAAGGGACAGGGACTACGAGCAGTACTTC
- TRBJ1-1 TRBV19 - CASSLTGSNTEAFF TGTGCCAGTAGCTTGACAGGTTCGAACACTGAAGCTTTCTTT
- TRBJ2-5 TRBV18 - CASSPRGETQYF TGTGCCAGCTCACCCCGGGGTGAGACCCAGTACTTC
- TRBJ1-2 TRBV28 - CASSFAGPRDYYGYTF TGTGCCAGCAGTTTTGCAGGACCCCGGGATTACTATGGCTACACCTTC
few TRBJ1-2 TRBV6-1 - CASSESWAYGYTF TGTGCCAGCAGTGAAAGTTGGGCCTATGGCTACACCTTC
- TRBJ1-2 TRBV10-3 TRBD1 CATRGTDRDYGYTF TGTGCCACACGAGGGACAGATCGTGACTATGGCTACACCTTC
- TRBJ2-7 TRBV3-1/TRBV3-2 - CASSQAAPYEQYF TGTGCCAGCAGCCAAGCAGCGCCCTACGAGCAGTACTTC
- TRBJ1-1 TRBV7-2 - CASSLSPIGEAFF TGTGCCAGCAGCTTATCCCCGATCGGGGAAGCTTTCTTT
- TRBJ2-2 TRBV9 TRBD2 CASSVVGAGANTGELFF TGTGCCAGCAGCGTAGTTGGAGCGGGGGCCAACACCGGGGAGCTGTTTTTT
few TRBJ1-1 TRBV5-5 - CASSLSVNTEAFF TGTGCCAGCAGCTTGTCGGTGAACACTGAAGCTTTCTTT
few TRBJ1-1 TRBV11-3 TRBD1 CASSLETGGRRGAFF TGTGCCAGCAGCTTAGAAACAGGGGGAAGACGTGGGGCTTTCTTT
- TRBJ2-7 TRBV6-2/TRBV6-3 TRBD2 CASTPSGGPYEQYF TGTGCCAGCACCCCTAGCGGGGGGCCTTACGAGCAGTACTTC
once TRBJ1-1 TRBV5-6 - CASSPLGAAVENTEAFF TGTGCCAGCAGCCCGCTGGGGGCGGCAGTTGAGAACACTGAAGCTTTCTTT
- TRBJ1-5 TRBV2 - CASIETENGNQPQHF TGTGCCAGCATCGAAACAGAGAACGGCAATCAGCCCCAGCATTTT
- TRBJ2-3 TRBV6-5 - CAGSGTSHGSDTQYF TGTGCCGGCTCCGGGACATCCCACGGGTCAGATACGCAGTATTTT